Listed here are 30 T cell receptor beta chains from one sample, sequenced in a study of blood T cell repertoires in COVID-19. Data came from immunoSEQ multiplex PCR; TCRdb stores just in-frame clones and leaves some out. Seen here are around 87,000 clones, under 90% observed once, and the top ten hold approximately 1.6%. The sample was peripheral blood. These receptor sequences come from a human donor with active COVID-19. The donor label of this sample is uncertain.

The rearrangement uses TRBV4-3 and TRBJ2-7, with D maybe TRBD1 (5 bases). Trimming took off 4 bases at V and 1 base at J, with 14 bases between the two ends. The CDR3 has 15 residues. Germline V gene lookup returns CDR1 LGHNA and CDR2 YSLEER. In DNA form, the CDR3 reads TGCGCCAGCAGCCCCACGACAGCAGGGTCCTACGAGCAGTACTTC. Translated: CASSPTTAGSYEQYF.

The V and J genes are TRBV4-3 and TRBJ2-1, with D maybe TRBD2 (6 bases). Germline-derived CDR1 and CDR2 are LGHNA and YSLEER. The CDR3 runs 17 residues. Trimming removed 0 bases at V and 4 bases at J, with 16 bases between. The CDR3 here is CASSQDLGGAFYNEQFF. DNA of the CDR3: TGCGCCAGCAGCCAAGATCTCGGCGGGGCTTTTTACAATGAGCAGTTCTTC.

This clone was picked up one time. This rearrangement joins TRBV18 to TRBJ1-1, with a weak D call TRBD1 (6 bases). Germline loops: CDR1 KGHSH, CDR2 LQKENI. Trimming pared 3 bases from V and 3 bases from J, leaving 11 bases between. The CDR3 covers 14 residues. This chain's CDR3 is CASSPVDRDTEAFF. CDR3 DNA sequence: TGTGCCAGCTCACCCGTGGACAGAGACACTGAAGCTTTCTTT.

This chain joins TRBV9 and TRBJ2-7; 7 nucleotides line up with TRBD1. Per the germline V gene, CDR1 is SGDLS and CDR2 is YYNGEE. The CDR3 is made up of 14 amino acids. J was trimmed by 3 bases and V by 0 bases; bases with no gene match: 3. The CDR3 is CASSVGDSNYEQYF. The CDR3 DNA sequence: TGTGCCAGCAGCGTAGGGGACAGCAACTACGAGCAGTACTTC.

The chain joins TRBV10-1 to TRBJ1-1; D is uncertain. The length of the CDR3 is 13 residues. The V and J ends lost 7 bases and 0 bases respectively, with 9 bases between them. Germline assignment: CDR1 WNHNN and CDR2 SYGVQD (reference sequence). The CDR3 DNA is TGCGCCAGCACGTCGAGATTGAACACTGAAGCTTTCTTT. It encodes CASTSRLNTEAFF.

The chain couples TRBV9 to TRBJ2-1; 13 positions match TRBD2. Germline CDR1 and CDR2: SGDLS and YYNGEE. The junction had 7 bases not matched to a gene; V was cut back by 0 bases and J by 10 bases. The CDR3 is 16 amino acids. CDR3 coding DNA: TGTGCCAGCAGCGTAGTTGGTAGGGGACTAGCGGGGGAGCAGTTCTTC. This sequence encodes CASSVVGRGLAGEQFF.

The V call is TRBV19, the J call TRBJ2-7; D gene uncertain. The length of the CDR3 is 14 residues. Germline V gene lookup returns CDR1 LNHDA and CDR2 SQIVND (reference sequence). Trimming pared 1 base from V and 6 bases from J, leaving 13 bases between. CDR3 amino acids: CASSIGSLGVEQYF. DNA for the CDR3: TGTGCCAGTAGTATAGGATCCCTAGGAGTCGAGCAGTACTTC.

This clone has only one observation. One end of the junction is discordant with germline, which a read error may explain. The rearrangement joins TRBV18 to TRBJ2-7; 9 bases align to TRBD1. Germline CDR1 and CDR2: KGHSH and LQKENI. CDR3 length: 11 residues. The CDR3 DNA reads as TGTGCCAGCTCTGACCGGGACAGGGCCCACTTC. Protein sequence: CASSDRDRAHF.

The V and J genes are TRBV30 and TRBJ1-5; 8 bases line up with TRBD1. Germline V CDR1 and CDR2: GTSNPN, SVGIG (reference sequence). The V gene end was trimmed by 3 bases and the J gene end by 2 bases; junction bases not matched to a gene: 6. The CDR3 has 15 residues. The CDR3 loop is CAWSSGGLGNQPQHF. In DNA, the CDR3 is TGTGCCTGGAGCTCAGGGGGCCTTGGCAATCAGCCCCAGCATTTT. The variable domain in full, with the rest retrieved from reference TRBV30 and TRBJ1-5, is SQTIHQWPATLVQPVGSPLSLECTVEGTSNPNLYWYRQAAGRGLQLLFYSVGIGQISSEVPQNLSASRPQDRQFILSSKKLLLSDSGFYLCAWSSGGLGNQPQHFGDGTRLSIL.

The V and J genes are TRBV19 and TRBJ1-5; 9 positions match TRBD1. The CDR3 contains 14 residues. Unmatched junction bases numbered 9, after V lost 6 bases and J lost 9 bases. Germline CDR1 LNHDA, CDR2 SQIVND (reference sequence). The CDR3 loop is CASSGGQGSGPQHF. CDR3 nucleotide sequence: TGTGCCAGTAGCGGAGGACAGGGGTCGGGGCCCCAGCATTTT.

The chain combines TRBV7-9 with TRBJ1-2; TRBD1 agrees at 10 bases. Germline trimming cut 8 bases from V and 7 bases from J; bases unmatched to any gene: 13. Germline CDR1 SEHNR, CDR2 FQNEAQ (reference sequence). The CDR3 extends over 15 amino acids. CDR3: CASDHDLTGGGGYTF. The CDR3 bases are TGTGCCAGCGACCATGATTTGACAGGGGGCGGTGGCTACACCTTC.

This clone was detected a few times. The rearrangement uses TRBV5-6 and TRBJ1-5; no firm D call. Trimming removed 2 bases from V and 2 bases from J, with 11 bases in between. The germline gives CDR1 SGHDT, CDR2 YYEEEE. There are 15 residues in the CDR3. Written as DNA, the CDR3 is TGTGCCAGCAGCTTATCGGGGTTGGGCAATCAGCCCCAGCATTTT. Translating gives CASSLSGLGNQPQHF.

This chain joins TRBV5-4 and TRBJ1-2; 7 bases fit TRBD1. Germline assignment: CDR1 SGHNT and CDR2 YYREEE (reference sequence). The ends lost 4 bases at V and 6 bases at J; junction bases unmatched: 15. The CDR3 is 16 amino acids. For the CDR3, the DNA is TGTGCCAGCAGCATGCGATTTTTGACAGGGATGGATGGCTACACCTTC. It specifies CASSMRFLTGMDGYTF. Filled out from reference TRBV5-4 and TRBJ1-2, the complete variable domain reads ETGVTQSPTHLIKTRGQQVTLRCSSQSGHNTVSWYQQALGQGPQFIFQYYREEENGRGNFPPRFSGLQFPNYSSELNVNALELDDSALYLCASSMRFLTGMDGYTFGSGTRLTVV.

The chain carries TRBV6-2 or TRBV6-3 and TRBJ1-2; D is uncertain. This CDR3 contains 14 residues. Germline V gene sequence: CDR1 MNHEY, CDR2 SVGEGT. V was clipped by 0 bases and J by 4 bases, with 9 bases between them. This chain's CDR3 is CASSYSGEPYGYTF. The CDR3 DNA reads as TGTGCCAGCAGTTACTCGGGCGAACCCTATGGCTACACCTTC.

This chain's CDR3 is CAWQPNGGSREQFF. The CDR3 bases are TGTGCCTGGCAACCCAATGGGGGCTCCCGTGAGCAGTTCTTC. The chain has TRBV30 and TRBJ2-1; TRBD1 is a possible D gene (6 bases). The germline CDR1 and CDR2 sequences are GTSNPN and SVGIG (reference sequence). The V end lost 5 bases, the J end lost 9 bases, and 20 bases lay between the germline ends. The CDR3 totals 14 residues.

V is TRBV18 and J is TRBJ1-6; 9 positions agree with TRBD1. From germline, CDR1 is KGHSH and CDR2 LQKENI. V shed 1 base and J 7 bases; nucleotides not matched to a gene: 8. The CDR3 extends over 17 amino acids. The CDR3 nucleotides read TGTGCCAGCTCACCACGGGACAGGGTTTCGATGAATTCACCCCTCCACTTT. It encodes CASSPRDRVSMNSPLHF.

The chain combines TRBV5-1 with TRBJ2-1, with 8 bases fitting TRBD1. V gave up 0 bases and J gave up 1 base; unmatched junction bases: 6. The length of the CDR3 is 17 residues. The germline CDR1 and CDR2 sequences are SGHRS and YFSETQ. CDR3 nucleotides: TGCGCCAGCAGCTTGGGTCAGGGGGCTTTGTCCTACAATGAGCAGTTCTTC. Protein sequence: CASSLGQGALSYNEQFF.

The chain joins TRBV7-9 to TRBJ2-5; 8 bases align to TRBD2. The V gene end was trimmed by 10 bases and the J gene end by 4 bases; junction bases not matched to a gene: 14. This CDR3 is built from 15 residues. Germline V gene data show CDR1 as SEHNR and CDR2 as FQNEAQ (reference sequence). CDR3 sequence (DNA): TGTGCCATCCTCGGGGGAGGACTAGCCGGAGAGACCCAGTACTTC. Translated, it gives CAILGGGLAGETQYF.

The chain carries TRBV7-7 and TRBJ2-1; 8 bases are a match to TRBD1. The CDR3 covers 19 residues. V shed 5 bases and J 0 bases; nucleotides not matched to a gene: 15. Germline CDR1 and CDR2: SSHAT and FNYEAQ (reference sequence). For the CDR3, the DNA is TGTGCCAGCAGCCCGGACAGGGCTAAGGGGGGCGGCTCCTACAATGAGCAGTTCTTC. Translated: CASSPDRAKGGGSYNEQFF.

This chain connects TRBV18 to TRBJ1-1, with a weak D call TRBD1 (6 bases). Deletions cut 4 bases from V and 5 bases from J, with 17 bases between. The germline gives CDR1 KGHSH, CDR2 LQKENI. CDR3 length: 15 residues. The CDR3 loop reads CASSLRQGWGTEAFF. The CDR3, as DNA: TGTGCCAGCTCACTACGCCAGGGGTGGGGAACTGAAGCTTTCTTT.

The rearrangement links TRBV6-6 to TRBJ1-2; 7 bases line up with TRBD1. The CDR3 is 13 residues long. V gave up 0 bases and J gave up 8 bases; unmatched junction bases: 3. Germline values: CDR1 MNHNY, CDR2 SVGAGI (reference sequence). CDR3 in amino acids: CASSYSQGRGYTF. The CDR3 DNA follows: TGTGCCAGCAGTTACTCACAGGGGCGCGGCTACACCTTC.

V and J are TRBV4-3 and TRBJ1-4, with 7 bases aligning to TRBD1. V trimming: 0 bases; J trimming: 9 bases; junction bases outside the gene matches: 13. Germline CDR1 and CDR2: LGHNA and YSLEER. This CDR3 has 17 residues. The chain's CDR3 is CASSQEYLGTEYQKLFF. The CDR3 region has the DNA TGCGCCAGCAGCCAAGAGTACCTCGGGACAGAGTACCAAAAACTGTTTTTT.

The CDR3 DNA is TGTGCCAGCAGATTACGAACTAGCGGGGGGAACACCGGGGAGCTGTTTTTT. This gives the protein CASRLRTSGGNTGELFF. The V and J genes are TRBV2 and TRBJ2-2; 11 nucleotides agree with TRBD2. The CDR3 consists of 17 residues. Germline CDR1 SNHLY, CDR2 FYNNEI. With V trimmed by 6 bases and J by 1 base, 7 bases remained unmatched.

In DNA, the CDR3 is TGTGCCAGCAGCGTAGCAGGACAAGGGGCTGGCTACACCTTC. Its translation is CASSVAGQGAGYTF. The chain links TRBV9 to TRBJ1-2, with D possibly TRBD1 on 5 matching bases. Germline loops: CDR1 SGDLS, CDR2 YYNGEE. V lost 0 bases and J lost 7, with 13 bases in between. This CDR3 spans 14 amino acids.

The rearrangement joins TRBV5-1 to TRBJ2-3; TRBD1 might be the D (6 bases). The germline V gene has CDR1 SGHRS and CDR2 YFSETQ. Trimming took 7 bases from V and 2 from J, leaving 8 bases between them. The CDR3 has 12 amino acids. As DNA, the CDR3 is TGCGCCAGCTCAGGGGTCACAGATACGCAGTATTTT. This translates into CASSGVTDTQYF.

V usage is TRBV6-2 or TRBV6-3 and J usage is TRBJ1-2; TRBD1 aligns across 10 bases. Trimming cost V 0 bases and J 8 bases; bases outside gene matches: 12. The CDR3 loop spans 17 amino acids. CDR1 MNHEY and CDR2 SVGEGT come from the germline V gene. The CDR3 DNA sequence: TGTGCCAGCAGTTACTCTCCGAGGACAGGGGGAGTCTTAGGCTACACCTTC. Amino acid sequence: CASSYSPRTGGVLGYTF.

This chain's CDR3 is CASSQKGAGEKLFF. CDR3 bases: TGTGCCAGCAGCCAGAAGGGGGCGGGGGAAAAACTGTTTTTT. J is TRBJ1-4 and V is TRBV3-1 (or the pseudogene TRBV3-2); the match to TRBD1 covers 7 bases. Germline-derived CDR1 and CDR2 are LGHDT and YNNKEL (reference sequence). V trimming: 3 bases; J trimming: 8 bases; junction bases outside the gene matches: 6. The CDR3 runs to 14 residues.

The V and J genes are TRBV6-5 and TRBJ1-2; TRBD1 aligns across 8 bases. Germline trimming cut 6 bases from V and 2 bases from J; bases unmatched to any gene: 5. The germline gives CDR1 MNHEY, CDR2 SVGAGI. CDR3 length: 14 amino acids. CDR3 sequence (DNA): TGTGCCAGCAGAAGGACAGGGCGCAACTATGGCTACACCTTC. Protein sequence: CASRRTGRNYGYTF.

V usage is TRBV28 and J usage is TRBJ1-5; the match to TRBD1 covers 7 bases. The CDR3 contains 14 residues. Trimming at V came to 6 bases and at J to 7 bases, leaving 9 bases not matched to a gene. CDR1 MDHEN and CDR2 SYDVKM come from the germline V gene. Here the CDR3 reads CASRERTGWQPQHF. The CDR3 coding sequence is TGTGCCAGCAGGGAAAGGACAGGTTGGCAGCCCCAGCATTTT. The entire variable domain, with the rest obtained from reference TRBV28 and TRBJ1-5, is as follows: DVKVTQSSRYLVKRTGEKVFLECVQDMDHENMFWYRQDPGLGLRLIYFSYDVKMKEKGDIPEGYSVSREKKERFSLILESASTNQTSMYLCASRERTGWQPQHFGDGTRLSIL.

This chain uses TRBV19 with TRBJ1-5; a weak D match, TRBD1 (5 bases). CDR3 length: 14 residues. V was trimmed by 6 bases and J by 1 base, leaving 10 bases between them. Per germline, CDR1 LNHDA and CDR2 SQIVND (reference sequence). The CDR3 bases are TGTGCCAGTAGCCGGGAGGGGAGCAATCAGCCCCAGCATTTT. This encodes CASSREGSNQPQHF.